In this sample, the clone carrying this T cell receptor (beta chain) turned up a few times. The antigen is not known. The missing CDR3 end, 3 residues past where the read stops, is filled in from the germline J gene. This specimen belongs to a study of T cell clonality in common variable immunodeficiency. Points from the study as a whole: In common variable immunodeficiency, TCR beta chains reportedly carried fewer deletions and N-nucleotide insertions.

TCRdb's copy holds only in-frame clones and misses some; the assay was immunoSEQ multiplex PCR. The sample includes around 29,000 clones, none of them occurring once. The CDR3 runs to 14 residues. Trimming removed 5 bases at V and 0 bases at J, with 8 bases between. Germline V CDR1 and CDR2: SGHAT, FQNNGV. What was sequenced was peripheral blood mononuclear cells. This clonotype was sampled from a person between 18 and 75 years old in good health. The chain is built from TRBV11-2 and TRBJ1-3; no reliable D call. The sequenced part of the CDR3 DNA is TGTGCCAGCAGCCGCCAGGACTCTGGAAACACC. Protein sequence: CASSRQDSGNT. The full CDR3 sequence reads CASSRQDSGNTIYF.